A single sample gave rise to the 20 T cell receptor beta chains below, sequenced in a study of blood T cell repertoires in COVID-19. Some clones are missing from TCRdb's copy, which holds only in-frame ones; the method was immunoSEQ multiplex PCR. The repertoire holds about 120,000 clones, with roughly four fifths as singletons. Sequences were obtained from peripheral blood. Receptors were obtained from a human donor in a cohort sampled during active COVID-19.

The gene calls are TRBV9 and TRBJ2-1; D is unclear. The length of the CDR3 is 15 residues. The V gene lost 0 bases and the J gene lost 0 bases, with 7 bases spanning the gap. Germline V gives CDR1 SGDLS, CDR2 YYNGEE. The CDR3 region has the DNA TGTGCCAGCAGCGTAGCCTATTACTCCTACAATGAGCAGTTCTTC. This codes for CASSVAYYSYNEQFF.

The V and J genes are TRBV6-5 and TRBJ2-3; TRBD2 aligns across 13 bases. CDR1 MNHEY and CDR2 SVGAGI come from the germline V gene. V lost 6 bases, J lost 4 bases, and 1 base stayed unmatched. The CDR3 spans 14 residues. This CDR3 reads CASRTSGGPDTQYF. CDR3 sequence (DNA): TGTGCCAGCAGGACTAGCGGGGGGCCAGATACGCAGTATTTT.

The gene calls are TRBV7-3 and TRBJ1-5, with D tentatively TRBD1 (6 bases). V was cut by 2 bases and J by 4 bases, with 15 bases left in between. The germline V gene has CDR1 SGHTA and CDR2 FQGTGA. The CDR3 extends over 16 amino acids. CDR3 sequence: CASSLGGAGRNQPQHF. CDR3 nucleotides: TGTGCCAGCAGCTTAGGGGGGGCAGGACGAAATCAGCCCCAGCATTTT.

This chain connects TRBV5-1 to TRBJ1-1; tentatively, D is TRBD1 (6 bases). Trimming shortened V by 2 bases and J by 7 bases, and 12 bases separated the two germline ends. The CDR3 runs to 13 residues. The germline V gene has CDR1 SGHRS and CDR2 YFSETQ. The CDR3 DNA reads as TGCGCCAGCAGCTTTTACAGGGAGGGTGAAGCTTTCTTT. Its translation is CASSFYREGEAFF.

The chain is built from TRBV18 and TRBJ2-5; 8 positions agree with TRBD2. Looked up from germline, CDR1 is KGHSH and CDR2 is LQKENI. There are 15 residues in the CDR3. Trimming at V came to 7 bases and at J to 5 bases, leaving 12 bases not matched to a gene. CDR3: CASFSGTSGPETQYF. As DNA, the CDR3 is TGTGCCAGCTTCTCCGGGACTAGTGGTCCGGAGACCCAGTACTTC.

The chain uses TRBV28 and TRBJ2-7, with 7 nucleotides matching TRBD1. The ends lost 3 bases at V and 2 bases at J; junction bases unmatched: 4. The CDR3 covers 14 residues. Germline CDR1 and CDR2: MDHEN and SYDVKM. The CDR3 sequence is CASSLKGAPYEQYF. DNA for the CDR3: TGTGCCAGCAGTTTGAAGGGGGCCCCCTACGAGCAGTACTTC.

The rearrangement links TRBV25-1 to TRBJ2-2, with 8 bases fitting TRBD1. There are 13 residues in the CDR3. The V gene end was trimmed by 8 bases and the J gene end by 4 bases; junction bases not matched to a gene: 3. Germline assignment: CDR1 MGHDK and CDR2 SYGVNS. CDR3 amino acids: CASRTGGTGELFF. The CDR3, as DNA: TGTGCCAGCCGTACAGGGGGCACCGGGGAGCTGTTTTTT.

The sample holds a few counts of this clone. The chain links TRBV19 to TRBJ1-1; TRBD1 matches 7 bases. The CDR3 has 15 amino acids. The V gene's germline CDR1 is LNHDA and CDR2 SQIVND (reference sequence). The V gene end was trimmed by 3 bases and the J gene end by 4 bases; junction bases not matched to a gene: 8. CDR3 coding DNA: TGTGCCAGTAGTATCTCCTATACAGGGGCCACTGAAGCTTTCTTT. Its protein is CASSISYTGATEAFF.

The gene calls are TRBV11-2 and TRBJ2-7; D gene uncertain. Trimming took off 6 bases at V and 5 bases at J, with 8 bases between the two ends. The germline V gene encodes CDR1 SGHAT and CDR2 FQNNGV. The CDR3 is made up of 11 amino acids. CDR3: CASRISHEQYF. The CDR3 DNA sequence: TGTGCCAGCAGGATAAGCCACGAGCAGTACTTC.

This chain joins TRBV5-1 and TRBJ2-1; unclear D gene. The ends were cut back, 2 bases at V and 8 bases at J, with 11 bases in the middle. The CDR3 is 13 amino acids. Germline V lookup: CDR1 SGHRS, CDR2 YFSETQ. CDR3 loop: CASSLLASDEQFF. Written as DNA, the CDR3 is TGCGCCAGCAGCTTATTAGCAAGCGATGAGCAGTTCTTC.

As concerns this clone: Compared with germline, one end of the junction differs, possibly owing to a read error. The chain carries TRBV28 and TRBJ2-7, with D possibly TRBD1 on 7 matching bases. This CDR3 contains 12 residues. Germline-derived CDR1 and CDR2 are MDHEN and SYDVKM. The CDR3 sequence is CASSSGGNVKVF. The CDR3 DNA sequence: TGTGCCAGCAGTTCAGGGGGGAATGTCAAGGTCTTC.

The CDR3 sequence is CASQGDGIATNEKLFF. The CDR3 coding sequence is TGTGCCAGCCAGGGTGATGGAATCGCAACTAATGAAAAACTGTTTTTT. The chain carries TRBV28 and TRBJ1-4; tentatively, D is TRBD1 (5 bases). V gave up 8 bases and J gave up 0 bases, with 16 bases separating them. This CDR3 comprises 16 residues. CDR1 and CDR2 (germline): MDHEN, SYDVKM.

CDR3 sequence: CAWRTAGNYGYTF. As DNA, the CDR3 is TGTGCCTGGCGGACTGCGGGAAACTATGGCTACACCTTC. This sequence joins TRBV30 and TRBJ1-2; D remains unclear. This CDR3 has 13 amino acids. Germline V gene lookup returns CDR1 GTSNPN and CDR2 SVGIG (reference sequence). V lost 5 bases and J 2 bases, leaving 12 bases between the germline ends.

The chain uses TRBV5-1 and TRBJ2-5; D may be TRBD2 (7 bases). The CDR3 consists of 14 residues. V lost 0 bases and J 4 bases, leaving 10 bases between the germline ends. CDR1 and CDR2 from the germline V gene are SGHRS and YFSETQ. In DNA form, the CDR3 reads TGCGCCAGCAGCTTGGACAGGGAGGGAGAGACCCAGTACTTC. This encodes CASSLDREGETQYF.

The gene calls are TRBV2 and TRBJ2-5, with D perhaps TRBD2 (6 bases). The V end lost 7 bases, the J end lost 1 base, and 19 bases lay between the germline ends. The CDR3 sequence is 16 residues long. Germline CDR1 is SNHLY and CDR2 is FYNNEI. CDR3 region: CASTPHSPRGQETQYF. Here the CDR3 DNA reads TGTGCCAGCACCCCGCACTCGCCGCGGGGCCAAGAGACCCAGTACTTC.

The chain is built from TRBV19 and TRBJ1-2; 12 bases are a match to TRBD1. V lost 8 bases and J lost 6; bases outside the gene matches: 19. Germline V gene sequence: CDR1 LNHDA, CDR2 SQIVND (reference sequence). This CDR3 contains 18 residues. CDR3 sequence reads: CASSQIGTGGYKDHGYTF. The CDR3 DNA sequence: TGTGCCAGTTCGCAAATCGGGACAGGGGGCTATAAGGATCATGGCTACACCTTC.

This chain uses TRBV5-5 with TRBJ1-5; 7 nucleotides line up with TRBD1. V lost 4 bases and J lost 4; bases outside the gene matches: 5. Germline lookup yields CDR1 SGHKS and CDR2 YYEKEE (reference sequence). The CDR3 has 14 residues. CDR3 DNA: TGTGCCAGCAGCGAGGACAGGTGGAATCAGCCCCAGCATTTT. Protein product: CASSEDRWNQPQHF.

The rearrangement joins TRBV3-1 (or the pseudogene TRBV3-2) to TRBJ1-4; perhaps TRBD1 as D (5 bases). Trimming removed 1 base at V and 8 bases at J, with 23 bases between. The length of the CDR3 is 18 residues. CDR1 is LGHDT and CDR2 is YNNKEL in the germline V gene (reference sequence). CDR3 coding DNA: TGTGCCAGCAGCCAAGGTTTTGGGGCAGGGCGAACTCGCGAAAAACTGTTTTTT. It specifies CASSQGFGAGRTREKLFF.

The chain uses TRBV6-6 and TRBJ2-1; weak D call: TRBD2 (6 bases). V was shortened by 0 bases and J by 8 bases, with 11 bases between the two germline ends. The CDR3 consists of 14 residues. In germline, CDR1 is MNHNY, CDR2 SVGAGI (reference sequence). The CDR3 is CASSYSNIADEQFF. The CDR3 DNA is TGTGCCAGCAGTTACTCGAACATAGCGGATGAGCAGTTCTTC.

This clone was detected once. The CDR3 region is CASSLGGGGTDTQYF. Here the CDR3 DNA reads TGCGCCAGCAGCTTGGGAGGGGGGGGAACAGATACGCAGTATTTT. The chain recombines TRBV5-1 with TRBJ2-3; weak D call: TRBD2 (7 bases). The length of the CDR3 is 15 residues. Germline V gives CDR1 SGHRS, CDR2 YFSETQ. The germline V and J ends were trimmed by 0 bases and 3 bases, with 11 bases remaining between them.